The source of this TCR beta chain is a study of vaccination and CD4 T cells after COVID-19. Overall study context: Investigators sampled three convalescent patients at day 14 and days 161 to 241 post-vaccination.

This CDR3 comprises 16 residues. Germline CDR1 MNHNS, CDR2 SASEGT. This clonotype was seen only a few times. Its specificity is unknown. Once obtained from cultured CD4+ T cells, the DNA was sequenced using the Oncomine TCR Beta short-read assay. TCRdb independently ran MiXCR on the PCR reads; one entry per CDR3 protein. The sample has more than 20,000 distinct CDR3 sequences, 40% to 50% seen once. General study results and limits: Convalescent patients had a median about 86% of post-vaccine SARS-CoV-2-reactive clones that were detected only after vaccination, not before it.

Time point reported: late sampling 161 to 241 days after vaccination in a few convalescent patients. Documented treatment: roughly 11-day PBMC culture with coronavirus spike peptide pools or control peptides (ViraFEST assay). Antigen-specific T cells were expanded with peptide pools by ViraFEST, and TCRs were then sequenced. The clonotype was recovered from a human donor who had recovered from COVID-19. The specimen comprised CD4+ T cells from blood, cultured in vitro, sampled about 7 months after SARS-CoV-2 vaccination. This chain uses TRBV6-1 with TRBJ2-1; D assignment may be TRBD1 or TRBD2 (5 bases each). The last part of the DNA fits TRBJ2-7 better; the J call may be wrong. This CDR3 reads CASSEGVGAGGGEQYF. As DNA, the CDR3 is TGTGCCAGCAGTGAAGGGGTAGGGGCTGGGGGTGGCGAGCAGTACTTC.